These 18 T cell receptor beta chains share one sample of origin, sequenced in a study of vaccination and CD4 T cells after COVID-19. Sequenced with the Oncomine TCR Beta short-read assay was DNA taken from cultured CD4+ T cells. Genomic DNA was isolated from cultured CD4+ T cells. One entry per CDR3 protein, called by TCRdb with MiXCR from the PCR reads. This sample has around 10,000 distinct CDR3 sequences; about 32% occur once, and the top ten carry about 28%. For these TCRs, the target antigens are not known. Treatment: approximately nine-day PBMC culture with coronavirus spike peptide pools or control peptides (ViraFEST assay). According to the study, CD4+ T cells from the unexposed donor were gathered ahead of the COVID-19 pandemic (2011-2018). The sequencing input was CD4+ T cells from blood, cultured in vitro. The source is a human donor in good health.

This rearrangement joins TRBV20-1 to TRBJ1-1; D is perhaps TRBD1 (5 bases). Germline V gene lookup returns CDR1 DFQATT and CDR2 SNEGSKA (reference sequence). The CDR3 has 17 residues. Trimming removed 6 bases from V and 4 bases from J, with 27 bases in between. CDR3 DNA: TGCAGTGCCCTTGGGGGGGGTTCTATCGGGGTGGGCACTGAAGCTTTCTTT. Its translation: CSALGGGSIGVGTEAFF.

The chain combines TRBV19 with TRBJ1-2, with TRBD1 as a possible D gene (6 bases). The CDR3 totals 13 residues. V shed 8 bases and J shed 4 bases, with 14 bases lying between them. Per the germline V gene, CDR1 is LNHDA and CDR2 is SQIVND (reference sequence). In DNA, the CDR3 is TGTGCCAGTCTCGGGGGACATGCCTATGGCTACACCTTC. It yields the protein CASLGGHAYGYTF.

J is TRBJ2-7 and V is TRBV6-2 or TRBV6-3; 7 bases are a match to TRBD1. Trimming at V came to 6 bases and at J to 0 bases, leaving 8 bases not matched to a gene. CDR1 MNHEY and CDR2 SVGEGT come from the germline V gene. This CDR3 comprises 15 residues. This CDR3 reads CASRLQGVPSYEQYF. The DNA of the CDR3 is TGTGCCAGCAGACTCCAGGGGGTCCCCTCCTACGAGCAGTACTTC.

This clonotype was counted once. The chain employs TRBV19 and TRBJ2-5; TRBD2 matches at 12 bases. CDR1 is LNHDA, CDR2 SQIVND, per germline (reference sequence). J gave up 7 bases and V 6 bases, and 21 bases lay outside the gene matches. The CDR3 extends over 19 amino acids. This CDR3 reads CASSLREPLAGGPKGTQYF. The CDR3 nucleotides read TGTGCCAGTAGCCTCCGCGAACCCCTAGCGGGAGGGCCCAAAGGGACCCAGTACTTC. The complete variable domain, with remaining parts taken from reference TRBV19 and TRBJ2-5, reads DGGITQSPKYLFRKEGQNVTLSCEQNLNHDAMYWYRQDPGQGLRLIYYSQIVNDFQKGDIAEGYSVSREKKESFPLTVTSAQKNPTAFYLCASSLREPLAGGPKGTQYFGPGTRLLVL.

This clonotype turned up a few times. The chain employs TRBV4-3 and TRBJ1-5, with 9 bases that match TRBD1. With 1 base clipped from V and 5 bases from J, the junction kept 12 bases outside the gene matches. Germline loops: CDR1 LGHNA, CDR2 YSLEER. The CDR3 spans 18 residues. The CDR3 reads CASSQAPTGGNWDQPQHF. The CDR3 DNA reads as TGCGCCAGCAGCCAAGCCCCTACAGGGGGCAACTGGGATCAGCCCCAGCATTTT.

The rearrangement links TRBV7-8 to TRBJ2-5; 10 nucleotides line up with TRBD1. The CDR3 sequence is 15 residues long. Per germline, CDR1 SGHVS and CDR2 FQNEAQ. The J segment lost 5 bases and the V segment lost 2 bases, leaving 5 bases of the junction unmatched. Written as DNA, the CDR3 is TGTGCCAGCAGCTTACCGACAGGGGGCTTGGAGACCCAGTACTTC. Translating it yields CASSLPTGGLETQYF.

This rearrangement joins TRBV20-1 to TRBJ2-1; possible D gene TRBD1, 5 bases. The germline CDR1 and CDR2 sequences are DFQATT and SNEGSKA (reference sequence). V was clipped by 0 bases and J by 0 bases, with 9 bases between them. The CDR3 loop spans 15 amino acids. In nucleotides, the CDR3 is TGCAGTGCTAGAGATCTCCAGGGCTCCTACAATGAGCAGTTCTTC. Translation: CSARDLQGSYNEQFF.

A word on this clonotype: This CDR3 fails to terminate in the conserved phenylalanine or tryptophan, so it likely reflects a read error. This chain joins TRBV2 and TRBJ2-7; 8 bases match TRBD1. Germline CDR1 SNHLY, CDR2 FYNNEI. J was trimmed by 5 bases and V by 4 bases; bases with no gene match: 7. The CDR3 is 14 residues long. CDR3 sequence: CASSVGTGGHEQYS. Here the CDR3 DNA reads TGTGCCAGCAGTGTTGGGACAGGTGGCCACGAGCAGTACTCC.

V usage is TRBV6-2 or TRBV6-3 and J usage is TRBJ2-5; 9 bases align to TRBD2. Germline V gene data show CDR1 as MNHEY and CDR2 as SVGEGT. Germline trimming cut 3 bases from V and 2 bases from J; bases unmatched to any gene: 13. The CDR3 runs 18 residues. CDR3: CASSYESGREGTQETQYF. In DNA, the CDR3 is TGTGCCAGCAGTTATGAGTCGGGGCGGGAGGGGACACAAGAGACCCAGTACTTC.

This chain joins TRBV18 and TRBJ2-3; D is ambiguous. Looked up from germline, CDR1 is KGHSH and CDR2 is LQKENI. Trimming removed 2 bases from V and 5 bases from J, with 2 bases in between. The CDR3 contains 11 residues. CDR3 residues: CASSPGDTQYF. CDR3 coding DNA: TGTGCCAGCTCACCAGGAGATACGCAGTATTTT.

The chain carries TRBV7-8 and TRBJ2-5; D call uncertain. The CDR3 has 11 residues. Trimming pared 4 bases from V and 6 bases from J, leaving 6 bases between. The germline V gene encodes CDR1 SGHVS and CDR2 FQNEAQ. CDR3 protein: CASSSTQTQYF. The CDR3 DNA sequence: TGTGCCAGCAGCTCCACGCAGACCCAGTACTTC.

In this sample, this clonotype turned up a few times. This sequence joins TRBV10-3 and TRBJ2-3, with D possibly being TRBD1 (7 bases). Germline CDR1 and CDR2: ENHRY and SYGVKD. Trimming pared 6 bases from V and 6 bases from J, leaving 19 bases between. This CDR3 contains 15 residues. The CDR3 loop is CAISPTGRPPDTQYF. For the CDR3, the DNA is TGTGCCATCAGCCCGACAGGGAGGCCCCCGGATACGCAGTATTTT.

This sequence joins TRBV11-1 and TRBJ1-1; no clear D gene. The CDR3 loop spans 15 amino acids. V was trimmed by 3 bases and J by 1 base, leaving 12 bases between them. Germline CDR1 SGHAT, CDR2 FQDESV (reference sequence). CDR3 DNA sequence: TGTGCCAGCAGCTTCGTCCCCCAGGCGAACACTGAAGCTTTCTTT. This gives the protein CASSFVPQANTEAFF.

This clonotype has only one observation. The chain uses TRBV6-1 and TRBJ2-7; unclear D gene. The CDR3 covers 11 residues. Trimming stripped 6 bases from V and 3 bases from J, with 6 bases between. Germline values: CDR1 MNHNS, CDR2 SASEGT. As DNA, the CDR3 is TGTGCCAGCAGAACCGGCTACGAGCAGTACTTC. Its protein product is CASRTGYEQYF.

CDR3 loop: CASSAGYTGELFF. The CDR3, as DNA: TGCGCCAGCAGCGCCGGGTACACCGGGGAGCTGTTTTTT. The J gene is TRBJ2-2, the V gene TRBV4-3; D is uncertain. Germline CDR1 reads LGHNA; CDR2 reads YSLEER. Trimming removed 5 bases from V and 3 bases from J, with 7 bases in between. The CDR3 is 13 amino acids.

The V call is TRBV7-2, the J call TRBJ2-1, with 9 nucleotides matching TRBD2. V lost 4 bases, J lost 2 bases, and 9 bases stayed unmatched. Germline lookup yields CDR1 SGHTA and CDR2 FQGNSA. This CDR3 has 17 residues. The CDR3 loop is CASSSGKAGGPYNEQFF. The CDR3 DNA sequence: TGTGCCAGCAGCTCAGGCAAGGCGGGAGGGCCCTACAATGAGCAGTTCTTC. Drawing the rest from reference TRBV7-2 and TRBJ2-1, the complete variable domain is GAGVSQSPSNKVTEKGKDVELRCDPISGHTALYWYRQSLGQGLEFLIYFQGNSAPDKSGLPSDRFSAERTGGSVSTLTIQRTQQEDSAVYLCASSSGKAGGPYNEQFFGPGTRLTVL.

This clonotype was recorded a few times. V gene TRBV19 combines with J gene TRBJ1-5, with D possibly being TRBD1 (5 bases). V was cut by 6 bases and J by 0 bases, with 15 bases left in between. CDR3 length equals 16 residues. Germline V gene sequence: CDR1 LNHDA, CDR2 SQIVND (reference sequence). The CDR3 DNA sequence: TGTGCCAGTAGCCTCTGGGGAGGGGATAGCAATCAGCCCCAGCATTTT. This codes for CASSLWGGDSNQPQHF. Together with reference TRBV19 and TRBJ1-5, the CDR3 gives the full variable domain: DGGITQSPKYLFRKEGQNVTLSCEQNLNHDAMYWYRQDPGQGLRLIYYSQIVNDFQKGDIAEGYSVSREKKESFPLTVTSAQKNPTAFYLCASSLWGGDSNQPQHFGDGTRLSIL.

This clonotype was seen only once. The rearrangement links TRBV4-3 to TRBJ2-3; D gene uncertain. The V gene's germline CDR1 is LGHNA and CDR2 YSLEER. V was shortened by 0 bases and J by 2 bases, with 6 bases between the two germline ends. The CDR3 length is 14 residues. The DNA of the CDR3 is TGCGCCAGCAGCCAAGAGCTGACCACAGATACGCAGTATTTT. Its translation is CASSQELTTDTQYF.